A single sample is the source of the 31 T cell receptor beta chains below, sequenced in a study of cytotoxic CD8 clonotypes in ibrutinib-treated CLL. TCRdb keeps only in-frame clones here, not all; method: immunoSEQ multiplex PCR. In the table there are approximately 190,000 clones, just over 70% of which are singletons. The specimen was PBMCs, collected after 12 months of ibrutinib treatment. The receptors were sampled from a human donor with chronic lymphocytic leukemia.

V is TRBV5-6 and J is TRBJ2-5, with D hard to call. The length of the CDR3 is 13 residues. The V end lost 4 bases, the J end lost 5 bases, and 12 bases lay between the germline ends. Germline V gene data show CDR1 as SGHDT and CDR2 as YYEEEE. CDR3 sequence: CASSHASKETQYF. For the CDR3, the DNA is TGTGCCAGCAGCCACGCGTCGAAGGAGACCCAGTACTTC.

This clone was found a few times. The genes are TRBV2 and TRBJ1-5, with 7 bases lining up with TRBD1. The CDR3 runs 15 residues. Trimming took 3 bases from V and 0 from J; bases not matched to a gene: 2. The germline CDR1 and CDR2 sequences are SNHLY and FYNNEI. The DNA of the CDR3 is TGTGCCAGCAGTGAGGAGGGGGCTAGCAATCAGCCCCAGCATTTT. Encoded protein: CASSEEGASNQPQHF.

The rearrangement joins TRBV4-3 to TRBJ2-7; 14 bases fit TRBD2. With V trimmed by 5 bases and J by 3 bases, 3 bases remained unmatched. CDR1 is LGHNA and CDR2 is YSLEER in the germline V gene. The CDR3 totals 15 residues. The CDR3 is CASSKGLAGVYEQYF. The CDR3 bases are TGCGCCAGCAGCAAGGGACTAGCGGGGGTCTACGAGCAGTACTTC.

The rearrangement uses TRBV7-9 and TRBJ2-5; possible D gene TRBD1, 5 bases. Germline CDR1 reads SEHNR; CDR2 reads FQNEAQ (reference sequence). Trimming cost V 5 bases and J 5 bases, with 12 bases left between them. This CDR3 has 13 amino acids. The CDR3: CASSAVQVETQYF. In DNA form, the CDR3 reads TGTGCCAGCAGCGCAGTACAGGTGGAGACCCAGTACTTC.

This clone has only one observation. The same CDR3 is also encoded by other DNA sequences in this sample. The rearrangement uses TRBV5-1 and TRBJ2-3; D is undetermined. The V gene's germline CDR1 is SGHRS and CDR2 YFSETQ. The CDR3 runs 14 residues. The V gene lost 0 bases and the J gene lost 0 bases, with 5 bases spanning the gap. The CDR3 nucleotides are TGCGCCAGCAGCTTGGCCGGGAGCACAGATACGCAGTATTTT. The encoded protein is CASSLAGSTDTQYF. The variable domain in full, completed from reference TRBV5-1 and TRBJ2-3, reads KAGVTQTPRYLIKTRGQQVTLSCSPISGHRSVSWYQQTPGQGLQFLFEYFSETQRNKGNFPGRFSGRQFSNSRSEMNVSTLELGDSALYLCASSLAGSTDTQYFGPGTRLTVL.

This chain joins TRBV2 and TRBJ1-5; 12 bases line up with TRBD1. Germline V lookup: CDR1 SNHLY, CDR2 FYNNEI. With V trimmed by 7 bases and J by 10 bases, 5 bases remained unmatched. The CDR3 totals 13 residues. The CDR3, as DNA: TGTGCCAGCAAGGGACAGGGGGCAGGACCCCAGCATTTT. This codes for CASKGQGAGPQHF.

This sequence joins TRBV7-9 and TRBJ1-3; tentatively, D is TRBD1 (5 bases). This CDR3 comprises 14 residues. The germline CDR1 and CDR2 sequences are SEHNR and FQNEAQ (reference sequence). Trimming pared 6 bases from V and 2 bases from J, leaving 11 bases between. The DNA for the CDR3 is TGTGCCAGCAGGCGGGACGGGGCTGGAAACACCATATATTTT. Its protein is CASRRDGAGNTIYF.

This clone was observed a single time. This specimen includes other DNA sequences encoding the same CDR3. The rearrangement joins TRBV4-1 to TRBJ2-5; TRBD1 matches at 11 bases. CDR3 length: 16 residues. With V trimmed by 2 bases and J by 5 bases, 7 bases remained unmatched. Per germline, CDR1 MGHRA and CDR2 YSYEKL. The CDR3 region is CASSQKGGQGGETQYF. For the CDR3, the DNA is TGCGCCAGCAGCCAAAAGGGGGGACAGGGGGGGGAGACCCAGTACTTC.

The genes are TRBV7-9 and TRBJ2-3; the D gene is possibly TRBD1 (6 bases). Looked up from germline, CDR1 is SEHNR and CDR2 is FQNEAQ (reference sequence). The CDR3 totals 17 residues. V was cut by 6 bases and J by 2 bases, with 21 bases left in between. This CDR3 is CASSPGTSYSHTDTQYF. Here the CDR3 DNA reads TGTGCCAGCAGTCCCGGGACATCCTATAGTCACACAGATACGCAGTATTTT.

The chain joins TRBV7-6 to TRBJ1-1; a possible D gene is TRBD1 (5 bases). The V end lost 0 bases, the J end lost 5 bases, and 13 bases lay between the germline ends. This CDR3 contains 15 residues. Germline lookup yields CDR1 SGHVS and CDR2 FNYEAQ. The CDR3 nucleotides read TGTGCCAGCAGCTTAGCGTATGGCACAGGAACTGAAGCTTTCTTT. As protein: CASSLAYGTGTEAFF.

The chain joins TRBV30 to TRBJ1-1, with D tentatively TRBD1 (6 bases). The CDR3 has 14 residues. Trimming took off 4 bases at V and 1 base at J, with 13 bases between the two ends. Germline V CDR1 and CDR2: GTSNPN, SVGIG (reference sequence). The CDR3 protein is CAWIYGGWNTEAFF. Here the CDR3 DNA reads TGTGCCTGGATTTACGGGGGCTGGAACACTGAAGCTTTCTTT.

V gene TRBV4-3 combines with J gene TRBJ2-5; 16 bases line up with TRBD2. V gave up 4 bases and J gave up 1 base; unmatched junction bases: 3. Per germline, CDR1 LGHNA and CDR2 YSLEER. The CDR3 is 17 amino acids. The CDR3 DNA is TGCGCCAGCAGCCGGGGACTAGCGGGAGGGTCCCAAGAGACCCAGTACTTC. Amino acids: CASSRGLAGGSQETQYF.

The chain carries TRBV4-2 and TRBJ1-5, with 8 positions matching TRBD1. V was clipped by 6 bases and J by 0 bases; unmatched bases: 4. Germline CDR1 is LGHNA and CDR2 is YNFKEQ. This CDR3 has 15 amino acids. This CDR3 is CASRLTGASNQPQHF. CDR3 sequence (DNA): TGTGCCAGCAGGTTGACAGGGGCTAGCAATCAGCCCCAGCATTTT.

This clone was detected only a few times. The gene calls are TRBV9 and TRBJ1-1; D is ambiguous. Germline V CDR1 and CDR2: SGDLS, YYNGEE. Trimming pared 0 bases from V and 5 bases from J, leaving 8 bases between. CDR3 size: 13 residues. The CDR3 nucleotides read TGTGCCAGCAGCGTAGAACAGAGGACTGAAGCTTTCTTT. It yields the protein CASSVEQRTEAFF.

This clone was picked up one time. V usage is TRBV4-3 and J usage is TRBJ2-6; D gene uncertain. This CDR3 contains 17 residues. Germline CDR1 and CDR2: LGHNA and YSLEER. Trimming shortened V by 4 bases and J by 0 bases, and 13 bases separated the two germline ends. The CDR3 region is CASSPYPGFSGANVLTF. The CDR3 DNA is TGCGCCAGCAGCCCCTATCCCGGTTTCTCTGGGGCCAACGTCCTGACTTTC.

The chain uses TRBV6-5 and TRBJ1-1; D may be TRBD1 (5 bases). The CDR3 is made up of 11 amino acids. Deletions cut 8 bases from V and 4 bases from J, with 8 bases between. The germline V gene encodes CDR1 MNHEY and CDR2 SVGAGI. The CDR3 bases are TGTGCCAGCGGGAGGGGCACTGAAGCTTTCTTT. The encoded protein is CASGRGTEAFF.

This clone was seen ten or more times. CDR3 DNA: TGCGCCAGCAGTCGGGACAGGGTGGGCACCGGGGAGCTGTTTTTT. The encoded protein is CASSRDRVGTGELFF. The chain combines TRBV10-2 with TRBJ2-2, with 9 bases identical to TRBD1. This CDR3 has 15 amino acids. The J segment lost 4 bases and the V segment lost 5 bases, leaving 5 bases of the junction unmatched. The germline gives CDR1 WSHSY, CDR2 SAAADI.

The chain recombines TRBV28 with TRBJ1-4; a possible D gene is TRBD1 (5 bases). This CDR3 is built from 15 residues. V lost 5 bases to trimming and J lost 0 bases, with 10 bases between them. The germline gives CDR1 MDHEN, CDR2 SYDVKM. The CDR3 here is CASSSTGTTNEKLFF. In nucleotides, the CDR3 is TGTGCCAGCAGTAGCACAGGAACAACTAATGAAAAACTGTTTTTT.

The chain couples TRBV29-1 to TRBJ2-3, with 11 bases lining up with TRBD1. Per germline, CDR1 SQVTM and CDR2 ANQGSEA. V lost 3 bases to trimming and J lost 3 bases; unmatched junction nucleotides: 8. This CDR3 has 16 residues. As DNA, the CDR3 is TGCAGCGTTGACGGTCCCGGACAGGGGGCTACAGATACGCAGTATTTT. Its translation: CSVDGPGQGATDTQYF.

The V and J genes are TRBV20-1 and TRBJ1-1; possible D gene TRBD1, 6 bases. CDR3 size: 11 residues. The germline gives CDR1 DFQATT, CDR2 SNEGSKA (reference sequence). DNA of the CDR3: TGCAGCTGGGGGACACCGACTGAAGCTTTCTTT. It translates to CSWGTPTEAFF.

The V and J genes are TRBV27 and TRBJ1-1, with TRBD1 matching 9 bases. Looked up from germline, CDR1 is MNHEY and CDR2 is SMNVEV (reference sequence). The CDR3 runs 12 residues. Trimming at V came to 7 bases and at J to 10 bases, leaving 7 bases not matched to a gene. The CDR3 here is CASTTDRGGAFF. In nucleotides, the CDR3 is TGTGCCAGCACCACCGACAGGGGGGGAGCTTTCTTT.

The chain recombines TRBV14 with TRBJ2-5; 7 bases map to TRBD1. V gave up 4 bases and J gave up 5 bases; unmatched junction bases: 4. This CDR3 has 13 residues. Germline-derived CDR1 and CDR2 are SGHDN and FVKESK. For the CDR3, the DNA is TGTGCCAGCAGCCGACAGGGCTGGGAGACCCAGTACTTC. The encoded protein is CASSRQGWETQYF.

The chain couples TRBV6-5 to TRBJ1-4, with D perhaps TRBD1 (5 bases). V was pared by 11 bases and J by 4 bases, with 14 bases between. Per the germline V gene, CDR1 is MNHEY and CDR2 is SVGAGI. This CDR3 is 13 amino acids long. CDR3 sequence: CAVGGGINEKLFF. The CDR3 DNA is TGTGCCGTGGGCGGGGGAATTAATGAAAAACTGTTTTTT.

The chain recombines TRBV28 with TRBJ2-5, with D tentatively TRBD1 or TRBD2 (5 bases each). Germline CDR1 reads MDHEN; CDR2 reads SYDVKM. There are 17 residues in the CDR3. V lost 2 bases and J lost 0, with 16 bases in between. The CDR3 coding sequence is TGTGCCAGCAGTTTAGATTCTGGGACCCCGTACCAAGAGACCCAGTACTTC. Its translation: CASSLDSGTPYQETQYF.

V is TRBV30 and J is TRBJ1-2; 12 nucleotides align to TRBD1. This CDR3 is built from 15 residues. Per the germline V gene, CDR1 is GTSNPN and CDR2 is SVGIG (reference sequence). With V trimmed by 5 bases and J by 6 bases, 10 bases remained unmatched. The CDR3 protein is CAWAGTGGAVDGYTF. The CDR3 DNA is TGTGCCTGGGCCGGGACAGGGGGCGCAGTGGATGGCTACACCTTC.

This sequence joins TRBV19 and TRBJ2-5; D could derive from TRBD1 or TRBD2 (6 bases each). V was cut by 5 bases and J by 4 bases, with 14 bases left in between. CDR1 is LNHDA and CDR2 is SQIVND in the germline V gene (reference sequence). The CDR3 runs 14 residues. The CDR3 DNA reads as TGTGCCAGTAGTGGCCCGGGGGCCAGAGAGACCCAGTACTTC. It encodes CASSGPGARETQYF.

This clone showed up just once. CDR3 protein: CASSSWGAHEQYF. Written as DNA, the CDR3 is TGTGCCAGCAGTTCCTGGGGGGCCCACGAGCAGTACTTC. The chain couples TRBV7-9 to TRBJ2-7; D may be TRBD1 or TRBD2 (6 bases each). Germline lookup yields CDR1 SEHNR and CDR2 FQNEAQ (reference sequence). The CDR3 extends over 13 amino acids. Trimming removed 6 bases at V and 5 bases at J, with 14 bases between.

This clone was observed a handful of times. This chain joins TRBV30 and TRBJ1-4, with D perhaps TRBD1 (5 bases). The CDR3 covers 12 residues. V was trimmed by 1 base and J by 5 bases, leaving 5 bases between them. Germline CDR1 and CDR2: GTSNPN and SVGIG (reference sequence). CDR3 nucleotide sequence: TGTGCCTGGAGTGGGGGGAATGAAAAACTGTTTTTT. Protein sequence: CAWSGGNEKLFF.

This chain uses TRBV19 with TRBJ1-2, with 7 bases fitting TRBD1. The length of the CDR3 is 14 residues. V shed 9 bases and J 2 bases; nucleotides not matched to a gene: 9. CDR1 and CDR2 from the germline V gene are LNHDA and SQIVND (reference sequence). CDR3 sequence: CASAGTDRNYGYTF. CDR3 coding DNA: TGTGCCAGCGCGGGGACGGACAGGAACTATGGCTACACCTTC.

The gene calls are TRBV5-4 and TRBJ1-1, with D possibly matching TRBD1 (6 bases). CDR3 length equals 14 residues. Per the germline V gene, CDR1 is SGHNT and CDR2 is YYREEE (reference sequence). Trimming removed 3 bases from V and 1 base from J, with 10 bases in between. CDR3 region: CASSSGHQNTEAFF. The CDR3 bases are TGTGCCAGCAGCTCGGGACACCAGAACACTGAAGCTTTCTTT.

The chain employs TRBV19 and TRBJ1-5; 9 bases match TRBD1. The CDR3 loop spans 15 amino acids. The germline V gene encodes CDR1 LNHDA and CDR2 SQIVND (reference sequence). The junction had 11 bases not matched to a gene; V was cut back by 9 bases and J by 5 bases. This CDR3 is CASARRTGDDQPQHF. The DNA of the CDR3 is TGTGCCAGCGCTCGGAGGACAGGGGATGATCAGCCCCAGCATTTT. Using reference TRBV19 and TRBJ1-5 for the parts outside the CDR3, the full variable domain is DGGITQSPKYLFRKEGQNVTLSCEQNLNHDAMYWYRQDPGQGLRLIYYSQIVNDFQKGDIAEGYSVSREKKESFPLTVTSAQKNPTAFYLCASARRTGDDQPQHFGDGTRLSIL.